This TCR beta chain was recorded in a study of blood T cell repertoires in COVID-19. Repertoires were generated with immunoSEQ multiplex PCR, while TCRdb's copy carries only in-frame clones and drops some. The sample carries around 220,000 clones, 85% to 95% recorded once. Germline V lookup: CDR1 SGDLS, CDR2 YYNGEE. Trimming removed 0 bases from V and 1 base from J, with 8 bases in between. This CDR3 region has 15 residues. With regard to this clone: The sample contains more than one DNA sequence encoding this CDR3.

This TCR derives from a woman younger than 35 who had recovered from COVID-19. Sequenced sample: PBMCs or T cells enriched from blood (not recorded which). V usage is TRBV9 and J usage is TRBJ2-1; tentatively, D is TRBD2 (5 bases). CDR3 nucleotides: TGTGCCAGCAGCGTAGATCCGGGATCCTACAATGAGCAGTTCTTC. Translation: CASSVDPGSYNEQFF.